The clone carrying this T cell receptor beta chain showed up many times. The sample originates from a study of T cell repertoires in cytomegalovirus infection. TCRdb fed the reads into MiXCR, producing one record per CDR3 protein. The sample includes roughly 230,000 distinct CDR3 sequences, approximately 6.7% seen only once; the top ten take 6.5%. V was pared by 8 bases and J by 8 bases, with 9 bases between. Looked up from germline, CDR1 is MDHEN and CDR2 is SYDVKM. The CDR3 runs to 10 residues. This TCR came from a human donor in good health (CMV status not recorded). Some clones in this sample may be carry-over from other donors' samples. The sequencing sample was made of PBMCs. The chain joins TRBV28 to TRBJ1-2; tentatively, D is TRBD1 (5 bases). CDR3 amino acids: CASSEGGYTF. The CDR3 nucleotides are TGTGCCAGCTCTGAGGGGGGCTACACCTTC.